The entry below describes one T cell receptor (beta chain). Its antigen is currently unknown. The data were taken from a study of a mutant IDH1 vaccine in newly diagnosed glioma. This sample's time point: week 35, safety follow-up. Every vaccination contained 300 ug of the mutant IDH1 20-mer peptide and was paired with topical imiquimod. CDR3 length: 13 amino acids. Between the trimmed V and J ends, which lost 3 bases and 5 bases, there was a span of 11 bases. CDR1 is SGHAT and CDR2 is FQNNGV in the germline V gene. Assay used: immunoSEQ multiplex PCR; TCRdb lists only in-frame clones, some missing. The data contain 30,000 to 40,000 clones, over 75% of them seen just once; the ten biggest clones take up 3.2%.

The rearrangement uses TRBV11-2 and TRBJ2-7; TRBD1 might be the D (6 bases). The source of this sequence is a man aged 35 to 55 with glioma. Some clones in this sample may be carry-over from other donors' samples. The sequencing used PBMCs, collected from a glioma patient whose treatment included an IDH1 peptide vaccine. CDR3 loop: CASSFRDTHEQYF. In nucleotides, the CDR3 is TGTGCCAGCAGCTTCAGGGACACCCACGAGCAGTACTTC.